This TCR beta chain was sequenced in a study of technical replicates of blood from a few donors. This clone has a single count. Germline CDR1 reads SNHLY; CDR2 reads FYNNEI. With 2 bases removed from V and 1 base from J, the gap between germline ends came to 9 bases. This CDR3 is built from 15 residues. The table came from immunoSEQ multiplex PCR; TCRdb's copy has only in-frame clones and leaves some out. The sample has some 91,000 clones; 90% to 97% are singletons. Specimen: T cells isolated from PBMCs. This chain links TRBV2 with TRBJ1-3; the D gene is possibly TRBD1 (6 bases). The TCR originated in a human donor in good health. The CDR3 DNA reads as TGTGCCAGCAGTGAAACCGGACAGTCTGGAAACACCATATATTTT. Amino acid sequence: CASSETGQSGNTIYF.